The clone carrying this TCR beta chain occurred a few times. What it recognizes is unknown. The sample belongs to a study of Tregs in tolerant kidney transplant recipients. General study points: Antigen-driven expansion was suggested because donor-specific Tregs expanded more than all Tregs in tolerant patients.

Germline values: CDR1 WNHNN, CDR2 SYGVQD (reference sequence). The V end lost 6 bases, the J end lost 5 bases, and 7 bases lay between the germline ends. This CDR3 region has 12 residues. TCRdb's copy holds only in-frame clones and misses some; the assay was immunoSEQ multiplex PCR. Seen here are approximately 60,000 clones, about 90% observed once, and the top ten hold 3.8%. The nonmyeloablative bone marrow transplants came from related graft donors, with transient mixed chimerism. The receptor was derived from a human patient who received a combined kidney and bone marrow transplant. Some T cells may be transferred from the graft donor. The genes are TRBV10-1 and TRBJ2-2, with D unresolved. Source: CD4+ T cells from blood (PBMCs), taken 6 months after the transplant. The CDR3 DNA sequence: TGCGCCAGCAGCCACGGGACCGGGGAGCTGTTTTTT. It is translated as CASSHGTGELFF.